This entry is about one T cell receptor beta chain. The V segment lost 4 bases and the J segment 3 bases; nucleotides outside the gene matches: 6. CDR1 is SGHDT, CDR2 YYEEEE, per germline. The CDR3 runs to 15 residues. The record originates from a study of cytomegalovirus exposure and HLA in healthy donors. PCR employed 60 Vbeta and 13 Jbeta primers. TCRdb's copy holds only in-frame clones and misses some; the assay was immunoSEQ multiplex PCR. The sample records about 130,000 clones, approximately 83% being singletons. The chain has TRBV5-6 and TRBJ2-7; 11 bases line up with TRBD1. Input material: PBMCs. This TCR came from a woman between 40 and 50 years old in good health and CMV-seropositive. The CDR3 DNA sequence: TGTGCCAGCAGCGGGACGGGACAGGGGGGCTACGAGCAGTACTTC. Translated, it gives CASSGTGQGGYEQYF.